This is a list of T cell receptor beta chains from one sample in a study of radiotherapy plus CTLA-4 blockade in lung cancer. Libraries were prepared by immunoSEQ multiplex PCR; TCRdb keeps only in-frame clonotypes and omits some of them. The sample shows about 28,000 clones, 70% to 80% of them seen only once. The source material was peripheral blood, sampled from a patient treated with radiotherapy plus ipilimumab. The receptors originated from a human donor with non-small cell lung cancer who had stable disease on radiotherapy plus ipilimumab. Each CDR3 is given with its conserved first and last residue. The order of the fields is clone size, J gene, V gene, D gene, CDR3 protein, CDR3 DNA. A D gene is named only where the DNA matches it firmly. Clone sizes are given selectively: once, few, many, or a class where the clone is expanded.

clone_size: NA; j_call: TRBJ1-3; v_call: TRBV25-1; d_call: NA; cdr3_aa: CASSEGSFSGNTIYF; cdr3_nt: TGTGCCAGCAGTGAGGGCAGCTTCTCTGGAAACACCATATATTTT
clone_size: once; j_call: TRBJ1-1; v_call: TRBV7-8; d_call: NA; cdr3_aa: CASSPKGRGAGRLDTEAFF; cdr3_nt: TGTGCCAGCAGCCCTAAAGGGAGGGGGGCAGGAAGGTTGGACACTGAAGCTTTCTTT
clone_size: NA; j_call: TRBJ1-4; v_call: TRBV6-5; d_call: TRBD1; cdr3_aa: CAGGTGANGEKLFF; cdr3_nt: TGTGCCGGCGGAACAGGGGCCAACGGTGAAAAACTGTTTTTT
clone_size: once; j_call: TRBJ1-5; v_call: TRBV2; d_call: NA; cdr3_aa: CASSQLRQDSNQPQHF; cdr3_nt: TGTGCCAGCAGTCAACTCCGACAGGATAGCAATCAGCCCCAGCATTTT
clone_size: NA; j_call: TRBJ1-2; v_call: TRBV7-9; d_call: NA; cdr3_aa: CASSPGSYGYTF; cdr3_nt: TGTGCCAGCAGCCCTGGCTCCTATGGCTACACCTTC
clone_size: NA; j_call: TRBJ1-2; v_call: TRBV30; d_call: NA; cdr3_aa: CAWSGNSYGYTF; cdr3_nt: TGTGCCTGGAGTGGGAACAGCTATGGCTACACCTTC
clone_size: NA; j_call: TRBJ2-3; v_call: TRBV6-6; d_call: NA; cdr3_aa: CASSYRRGWGTDTQYF; cdr3_nt: TGTGCCAGCAGTTACCGACGGGGATGGGGTACAGATACGCAGTATTTT
clone_size: NA; j_call: TRBJ1-4; v_call: TRBV5-5; d_call: NA; cdr3_aa: CASSYVDSSATNEKLFF; cdr3_nt: TGTGCCAGCAGCTACGTAGACTCAAGTGCAACTAATGAAAAACTGTTTTTT
clone_size: NA; j_call: TRBJ1-6; v_call: TRBV6-5; d_call: NA; cdr3_aa: CATRLGPSSPLHF; cdr3_nt: TGTGCCACCCGGCTGGGGCCCAGTTCACCCCTCCACTTT
clone_size: NA; j_call: TRBJ2-3; v_call: TRBV5-4; d_call: NA; cdr3_aa: CASSLGQITDTQYF; cdr3_nt: TGTGCCAGCAGCTTGGGTCAGATCACAGATACGCAGTATTTT
clone_size: NA; j_call: TRBJ1-5; v_call: TRBV5-6; d_call: TRBD1; cdr3_aa: CASSPGGEENQPQHF; cdr3_nt: TGTGCCAGCAGCCCAGGGGGCGAAGAGAATCAGCCCCAGCATTTT
clone_size: NA; j_call: TRBJ1-1; v_call: TRBV6-5; d_call: NA; cdr3_aa: CASTPARDGYTEAFF; cdr3_nt: TGTGCCAGCACCCCCGCCAGGGACGGGTACACTGAAGCTTTCTTT
clone_size: NA; j_call: TRBJ1-5; v_call: TRBV5-8; d_call: NA; cdr3_aa: CASSFPSEGGQPQHF; cdr3_nt: TGTGCCAGCAGCTTTCCGTCCGAAGGGGGTCAGCCCCAGCATTTT
clone_size: NA; j_call: TRBJ1-1; v_call: TRBV18; d_call: NA; cdr3_aa: CASSQARGRGSEAFF; cdr3_nt: TGTGCCAGCTCACAAGCCCGGGGGCGCGGGTCTGAAGCTTTCTTT
clone_size: NA; j_call: TRBJ1-2; v_call: TRBV14; d_call: NA; cdr3_aa: CASSHGDPGYTF; cdr3_nt: TGTGCCAGCAGCCACGGAGACCCAGGCTACACCTTC
clone_size: NA; j_call: TRBJ1-1; v_call: TRBV5-1; d_call: NA; cdr3_aa: CASSPEGGMNTEAFF; cdr3_nt: TGCGCCAGCAGCCCCGAGGGGGGAATGAACACTGAAGCTTTCTTT
clone_size: NA; j_call: TRBJ2-1; v_call: TRBV7-2; d_call: TRBD1; cdr3_aa: CASSLGTGGFNEQFF; cdr3_nt: TGTGCCAGCAGCTTAGGGACAGGGGGCTTTAATGAGCAGTTCTTC
clone_size: NA; j_call: TRBJ1-5; v_call: TRBV4-1; d_call: NA; cdr3_aa: CASSQDRMEGLVSQPQHF; cdr3_nt: TGCGCCAGCAGCCAAGATCGAATGGAGGGTCTGGTCTCTCAGCCCCAGCATTTT
clone_size: NA; j_call: TRBJ1-5; v_call: TRBV5-4; d_call: NA; cdr3_aa: CASSLQGGNQPQHF; cdr3_nt: TGTGCCAGCAGCTTACAGGGAGGCAATCAGCCCCAGCATTTT
clone_size: few; j_call: TRBJ1-5; v_call: TRBV5-8; d_call: NA; cdr3_aa: CASSHFRQPQHF; cdr3_nt: TGTGCCAGCAGCCACTTTCGGCAGCCCCAGCATTTT
clone_size: few; j_call: TRBJ1-6; v_call: TRBV10-2; d_call: NA; cdr3_aa: CASSESQGIRSPLHF; cdr3_nt: TGCGCCAGCAGTGAGTCTCAGGGGATACGATCACCCCTCCACTTT
clone_size: few; j_call: TRBJ1-3; v_call: TRBV15; d_call: NA; cdr3_aa: CATSRDLSSGNTIYF; cdr3_nt: TGTGCCACCAGCAGAGACCTTAGCTCTGGAAACACCATATATTTT
clone_size: NA; j_call: TRBJ2-2; v_call: TRBV9; d_call: NA; cdr3_aa: CASSLGTERTGELFF; cdr3_nt: TGTGCCAGCAGCCTCGGGACCGAGAGGACCGGGGAGCTGTTTTTT
clone_size: few; j_call: TRBJ1-1; v_call: TRBV5-6; d_call: NA; cdr3_aa: CASSLGEGDTEAFF; cdr3_nt: TGTGCCAGCAGCTTGGGAGAGGGGGACACTGAAGCTTTCTTT
clone_size: NA; j_call: TRBJ2-7; v_call: TRBV5-1; d_call: NA; cdr3_aa: CASSLSRTSYEQYF; cdr3_nt: TGCGCCAGCAGCTTATCGCGGACCTCCTACGAGCAGTACTTC
clone_size: NA; j_call: TRBJ2-5; v_call: TRBV30; d_call: TRBD1; cdr3_aa: CAWSRGRTGRSQETQYF; cdr3_nt: TGTGCCTGGAGTAGGGGAAGGACAGGGAGGTCCCAAGAGACCCAGTACTTC
clone_size: NA; j_call: TRBJ1-4; v_call: TRBV7-2; d_call: TRBD1; cdr3_aa: CASSRDRGNEKLFF; cdr3_nt: TGTGCCAGCAGCCGAGACAGGGGTAATGAAAAACTGTTTTTT
clone_size: NA; j_call: TRBJ1-1; v_call: TRBV5-6; d_call: NA; cdr3_aa: CASSPRLRNTEAFF; cdr3_nt: TGTGCCAGCAGCCCCAGGTTGAGGAACACTGAAGCTTTCTTT
clone_size: NA; j_call: TRBJ2-1; v_call: TRBV25-1; d_call: NA; cdr3_aa: CASSDETRRNEQFF; cdr3_nt: TGTGCCAGCAGTGACGAGACTAGGCGCAATGAGCAGTTCTTC
clone_size: NA; j_call: TRBJ2-2; v_call: TRBV18; d_call: NA; cdr3_aa: CASSPGTSQTGELFF; cdr3_nt: TGTGCCAGCTCACCGGGGACAAGTCAAACCGGGGAGCTGTTTTTT
clone_size: NA; j_call: TRBJ2-1; v_call: TRBV7-3; d_call: NA; cdr3_aa: CASSLSGNSYNEQFF; cdr3_nt: TGTGCCAGCAGCTTAAGCGGGAACTCCTACAATGAGCAGTTCTTC